The sample holds a few counts of the clone carrying this T cell receptor beta chain. The ends lost 3 bases at V and 3 bases at J; junction bases unmatched: 6. CDR3 length: 15 amino acids. Each CDR3 protein is one row after TCRdb ran MiXCR on the RT-PCR reads. The sample lists approximately 720,000 distinct CDR3 sequences; around 14% were seen once. The chain has TRBV12-3 or TRBV12-4 and TRBJ2-3; 7 bases are shared with TRBD2. The sample comprised memory CD4+ T cells from blood. The source of this sequence is a female donor in good health, serving as a healthy control. The CDR3 nucleotides are TGTGCCAGCAGTTTGGGGGGGGGAAAGACAGATACGCAGTATTTT. It translates to CASSLGGGKTDTQYF.